This entry describes one T cell receptor beta chain. Its antigen is as yet unknown. TCRdb reanalysed the 5' RACE reads using MiXCR and keeps one entry per CDR3 protein. Of about 450,000 distinct CDR3 sequences listed, 26% were seen once; the top ten hold approximately 1%. From germline, CDR1 is DFQATT and CDR2 SNEGSKA (reference sequence). The CDR3 contains 14 residues. V dropped 8 bases and J dropped 2; count of bases not matched to a gene: 7. This specimen comes from a study of CD8 T cells in ankylosing spondylitis. Notes on the study in general: The study looked at matched synovial fluid samples from ankylosing spondylitis patients. Disease-linked clones were reported to be significantly enriched there. A TCR beta motif of several highly homologous variants appeared characteristic of ankylosing spondylitis blood.

The specimen was blood, either unsorted or a sorted T cell fraction (not recorded which). The source of this sequence is a male donor with ankylosing spondylitis. The chain employs TRBV20-1 and TRBJ2-5; TRBD2 matches at 11 bases. The CDR3 sequence is CSTQGLAVQETQYF. CDR3 DNA: TGCAGTACGCAGGGACTAGCGGTTCAAGAGACCCAGTACTTC.